This record covers a single TCR beta chain. Its antigen is not known. This entry comes from a study of a mutant IDH1 vaccine in newly diagnosed glioma. The wider study: Vaccination of patients was performed eight times, in weeks 1, 3, 5, 7, 11, 15, 19 and 23. A roughly 60% male, around 38% female split and a mean age of about 40 years characterized treated patients.

Time point noted: week 5, during vaccination. All doses held 300 ug of mutant IDH1 20-mer peptide, with topical imiquimod. Trimming stripped 7 bases from V and 3 bases from J, with 12 bases between. Germline V gene lookup returns CDR1 SEHNR and CDR2 FQNEAQ (reference sequence). The CDR3 contains 13 residues. Measured with immunoSEQ multiplex PCR; TCRdb has only the in-frame clones, and not every one. The sample gives 35,000 to 45,000 clones, 80% to 90% of which show up once; over 10% is in the top ten. Study-wide points: There seemed to be no relation between pseudoprogression and changes in top peripheral T cell clonotypes.

Sequences were derived from PBMCs, sampled from a glioma patient whose treatment included an IDH1 peptide vaccine. The chain has TRBV7-9 and TRBJ1-1, with D hard to call. This receptor was identified in a man over 45 with glioma. CDR3 sequence reads: CASTYPLHTEAFF. Here the CDR3 DNA reads TGTGCCAGCACTTATCCCCTGCACACTGAAGCTTTCTTT.